This T cell receptor (beta chain) emerged from a study of T cell repertoires in cytomegalovirus infection. TCRdb recomputed calls from the reads with MiXCR, one row per CDR3 protein. The sample yields hundreds of thousands of distinct CDR3 sequences, 9.6% seen once. CDR1 MNHNS and CDR2 SASEGT come from the germline V gene. The CDR3 consists of 14 residues. Trimming cost V 8 bases and J 3 bases, with 15 bases left between them. This clonotype was counted many times. The sequencing sample was made of PBMCs. The V gene is TRBV6-1, the J gene TRBJ2-3, with D perhaps given as TRBD1 or TRBD2 (5 bases each). The source of this sequence is a human donor in good health (CMV status not recorded). Some clones in this sample may be carry-over from other donors' samples. CDR3 loop: CASARGVSTDTQYF. The CDR3 coding sequence is TGTGCCAGCGCTCGAGGGGTATCGACAGATACGCAGTATTTT.